This T cell receptor (beta chain) was observed in a study of regulatory T cells in long-lasting Graves disease. The CDR3 runs 13 residues. With V trimmed by 5 bases and J by 9 bases, 6 bases remained unmatched. Through Arm-PCR of CDR3 regions and iRepertoire HTBI primers, TCR beta libraries were built. One entry per CDR3 protein, called by TCRdb with MiXCR from the multiplex PCR reads. The top ten clones hold about 20% of a sample with 500,000 to 700,000 distinct CDR3 sequences, roughly 15% of them seen once. This clonotype was seen repeatedly, ten times or more. Time point of the sample: newly diagnosed GD, antithyroid drugs for less than 3 months. PBMCs were the source of the RNA used for TCR sequencing. This sample was also put to use in a study of T cells in Graves' hyperthyroidism and ophthalmopathy. As reported in that work: TCR CDR3 regions were first amplified by RT-PCR with HTBI primers.

This TCR derives from a woman aged 25-40 years with Graves disease. The specimen comprised peripheral blood mononuclear cells (PBMCs), sampled at new diagnosis, from a patient treated with antithyroid drugs. The chain links TRBV12-3 or TRBV12-4 to TRBJ2-2, with TRBD1 identical over 7 bases. For the CDR3, the DNA is TGTGCCAGCAGTCACCTAGGGGGCCGGGAGCTGTTTTTT. Its translation is CASSHLGGRELFF.